The source of this T cell receptor (beta chain) is a study of blood T cell repertoires in COVID-19. Across the study: PBMCs, B-cell-depleted T cells, or T cells provided the cDNA or gDNA that made up the material.

In the original analysis: Estimated nucleated cell counts came from reference gene primer amplification. This table comes from immunoSEQ multiplex PCR, and its TCRdb copy is limited to in-frame clones, with some not included. V, J and clone size are those of that table, while D and trimming were read from the DNA. This table has 280,000 or so clones, around 84% appearing once. Clinical histories supplied by participants themselves formed the basis of cohort assignment. Recovery meant two consecutive negative NP/OP PCR tests, professional clearance, or resolved symptoms. With 1 base removed from V and 5 bases from J, the gap between germline ends came to 16 bases. Germline values: CDR1 SGHTA, CDR2 FQGNSA. The CDR3 extends over 16 amino acids.

The V call is TRBV7-2, the J call TRBJ2-3; the D gene is possibly TRBD2 (6 bases). The sample was PBMCs or T cells enriched from blood (not recorded which). This receptor was identified in a woman between 50 and 59 years old who had recovered from COVID-19. The CDR3 DNA is TGTGCCAGCAGCTTAGGCATGGGGCTGGGGGGAGATACGCAGTATTTT. Its translation: CASSLGMGLGGDTQYF. The complete variable domain, with remaining parts taken from reference TRBV7-2 and TRBJ2-3, reads GAGVSQSPSNKVTEKGKDVELRCDPISGHTALYWYRQSLGQGLEFLIYFQGNSAPDKSGLPSDRFSAERTGGSVSTLTIQRTQQEDSAVYLCASSLGMGLGGDTQYFGPGTRLTVL.